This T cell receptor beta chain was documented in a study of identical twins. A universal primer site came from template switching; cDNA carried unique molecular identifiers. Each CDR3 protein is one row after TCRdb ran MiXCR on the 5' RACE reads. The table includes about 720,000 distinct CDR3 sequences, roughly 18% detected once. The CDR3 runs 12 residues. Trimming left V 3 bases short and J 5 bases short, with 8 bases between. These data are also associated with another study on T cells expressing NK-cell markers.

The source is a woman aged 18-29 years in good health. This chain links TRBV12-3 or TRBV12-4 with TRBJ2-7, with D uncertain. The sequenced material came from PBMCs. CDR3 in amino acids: CASSFGPDEQYF. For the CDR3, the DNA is TGTGCCAGCAGTTTTGGTCCCGACGAGCAGTACTTC.